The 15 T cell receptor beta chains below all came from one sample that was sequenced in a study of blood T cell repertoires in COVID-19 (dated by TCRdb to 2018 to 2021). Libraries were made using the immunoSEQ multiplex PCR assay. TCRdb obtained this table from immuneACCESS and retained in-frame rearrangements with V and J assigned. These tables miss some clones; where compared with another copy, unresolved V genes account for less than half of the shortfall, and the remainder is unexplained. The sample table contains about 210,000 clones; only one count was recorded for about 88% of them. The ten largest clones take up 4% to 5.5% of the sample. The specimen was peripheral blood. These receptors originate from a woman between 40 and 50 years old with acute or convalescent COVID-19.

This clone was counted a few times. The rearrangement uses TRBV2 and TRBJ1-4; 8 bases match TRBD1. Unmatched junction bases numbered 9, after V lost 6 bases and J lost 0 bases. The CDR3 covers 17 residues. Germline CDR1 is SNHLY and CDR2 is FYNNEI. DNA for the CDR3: TGTGCCAGCAGGATACAGGGGGTTATTGCAACTAATGAAAAACTGTTTTTT. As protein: CASRIQGVIATNEKLFF.

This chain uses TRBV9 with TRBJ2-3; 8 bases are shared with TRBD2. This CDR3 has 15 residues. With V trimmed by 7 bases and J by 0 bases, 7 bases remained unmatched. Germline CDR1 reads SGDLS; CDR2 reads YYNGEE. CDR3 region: CASQFSGGSTDTQYF. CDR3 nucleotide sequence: TGTGCCAGCCAATTTTCGGGGGGGAGCACAGATACGCAGTATTTT.

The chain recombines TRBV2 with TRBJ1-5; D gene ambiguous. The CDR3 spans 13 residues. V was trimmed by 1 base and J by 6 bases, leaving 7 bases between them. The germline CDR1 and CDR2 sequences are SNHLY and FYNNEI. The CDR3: CASSEVVIQPQHF. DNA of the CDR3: TGTGCCAGCAGTGAAGTTGTAATTCAGCCCCAGCATTTT. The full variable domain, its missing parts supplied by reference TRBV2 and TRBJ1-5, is EPEVTQTPSHQVTQMGQEVILRCVPISNHLYFYWYRQILGQKVEFLVSFYNNEISEKSEIFDDQFSVERPDGSNFTLKIRSTKLEDSAMYFCASSEVVIQPQHFGDGTRLSIL.

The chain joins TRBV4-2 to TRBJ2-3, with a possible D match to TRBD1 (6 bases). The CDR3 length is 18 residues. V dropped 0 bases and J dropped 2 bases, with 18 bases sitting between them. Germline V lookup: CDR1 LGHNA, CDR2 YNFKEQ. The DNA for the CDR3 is TGTGCCAGCAGCCAAGAAAGGTCAGGGACACCAATCACAGATACGCAGTATTTT. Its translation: CASSQERSGTPITDTQYF.

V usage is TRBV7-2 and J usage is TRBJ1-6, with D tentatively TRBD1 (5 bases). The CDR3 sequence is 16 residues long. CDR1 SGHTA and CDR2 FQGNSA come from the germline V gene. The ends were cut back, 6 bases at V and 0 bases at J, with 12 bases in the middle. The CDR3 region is CASRVQASSYNSPLHF. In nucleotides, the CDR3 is TGTGCCAGCAGGGTACAGGCGAGCTCCTATAATTCACCCCTCCACTTT.

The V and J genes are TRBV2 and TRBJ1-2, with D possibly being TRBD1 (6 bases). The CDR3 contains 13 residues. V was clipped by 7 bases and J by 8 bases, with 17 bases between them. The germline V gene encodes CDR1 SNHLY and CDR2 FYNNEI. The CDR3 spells CASTYGGARGYTF. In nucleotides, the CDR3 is TGTGCCAGCACCTACGGGGGGGCGAGGGGCTACACCTTC. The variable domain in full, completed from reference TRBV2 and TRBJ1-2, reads EPEVTQTPSHQVTQMGQEVILRCVPISNHLYFYWYRQILGQKVEFLVSFYNNEISEKSEIFDDQFSVERPDGSNFTLKIRSTKLEDSAMYFCASTYGGARGYTFGSGTRLTVV.

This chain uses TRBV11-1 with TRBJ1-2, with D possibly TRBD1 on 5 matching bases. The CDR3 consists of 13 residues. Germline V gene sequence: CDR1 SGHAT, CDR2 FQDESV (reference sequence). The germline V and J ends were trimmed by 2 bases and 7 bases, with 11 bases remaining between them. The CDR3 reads CASSLRTNGGYTF. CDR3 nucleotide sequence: TGTGCCAGCAGCTTAAGGACAAACGGTGGCTACACCTTC.

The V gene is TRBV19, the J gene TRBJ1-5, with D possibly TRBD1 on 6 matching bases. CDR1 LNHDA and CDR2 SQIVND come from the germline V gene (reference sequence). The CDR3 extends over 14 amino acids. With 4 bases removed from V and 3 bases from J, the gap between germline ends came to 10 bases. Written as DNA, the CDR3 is TGTGCCAGTAGTACAACAGGGCCCAATCAGCCCCAGCATTTT. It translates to CASSTTGPNQPQHF.

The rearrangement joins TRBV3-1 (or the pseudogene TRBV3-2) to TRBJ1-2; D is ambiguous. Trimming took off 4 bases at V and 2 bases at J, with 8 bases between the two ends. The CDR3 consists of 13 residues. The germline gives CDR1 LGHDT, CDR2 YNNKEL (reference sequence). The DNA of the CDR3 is TGTGCCAGCAGCCCAACACCGAACTATGGCTACACCTTC. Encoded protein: CASSPTPNYGYTF.

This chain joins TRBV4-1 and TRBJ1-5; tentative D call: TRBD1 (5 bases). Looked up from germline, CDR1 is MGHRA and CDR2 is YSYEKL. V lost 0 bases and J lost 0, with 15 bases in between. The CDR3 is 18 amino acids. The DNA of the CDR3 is TGCGCCAGCAGCCAAGACTCGTGGGGCACCATTAGCAATCAGCCCCAGCATTTT. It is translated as CASSQDSWGTISNQPQHF.

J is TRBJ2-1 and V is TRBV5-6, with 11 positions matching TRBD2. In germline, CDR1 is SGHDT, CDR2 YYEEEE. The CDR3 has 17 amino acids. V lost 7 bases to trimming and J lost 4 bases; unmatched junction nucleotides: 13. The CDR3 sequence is CASRDRLAGGSYNEQFF. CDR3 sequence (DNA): TGTGCCAGCCGCGACCGCCTAGCGGGGGGAAGTTACAATGAGCAGTTCTTC.

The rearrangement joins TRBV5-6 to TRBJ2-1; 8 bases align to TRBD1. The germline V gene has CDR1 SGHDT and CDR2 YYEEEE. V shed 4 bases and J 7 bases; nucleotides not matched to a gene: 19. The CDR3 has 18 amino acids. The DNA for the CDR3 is TGTGCCAGCAGCCCCATATCGATCAGGGGGCTAAGAGAGAATGAGCAGTTCTTC. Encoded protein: CASSPISIRGLRENEQFF.

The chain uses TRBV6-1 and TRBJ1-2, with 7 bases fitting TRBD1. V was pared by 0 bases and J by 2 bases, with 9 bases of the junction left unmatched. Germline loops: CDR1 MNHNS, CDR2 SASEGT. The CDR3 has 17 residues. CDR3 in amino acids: CASSEARRGRRNYGYTF. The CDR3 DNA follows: TGTGCCAGCAGTGAAGCTAGGAGGGGGCGTAGGAACTATGGCTACACCTTC.

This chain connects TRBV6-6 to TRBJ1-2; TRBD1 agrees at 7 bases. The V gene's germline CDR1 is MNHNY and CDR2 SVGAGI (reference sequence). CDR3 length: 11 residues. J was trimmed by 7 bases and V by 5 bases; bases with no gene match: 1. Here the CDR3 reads CASSRDSGYTF. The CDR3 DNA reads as TGTGCCAGCAGTAGGGACAGTGGCTACACCTTC.

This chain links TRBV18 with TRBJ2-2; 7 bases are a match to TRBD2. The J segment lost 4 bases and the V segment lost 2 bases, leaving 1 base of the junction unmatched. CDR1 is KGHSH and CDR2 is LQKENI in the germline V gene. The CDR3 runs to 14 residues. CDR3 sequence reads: CASSPGGGTGELFF. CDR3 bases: TGTGCCAGCTCACCAGGCGGGGGCACCGGGGAGCTGTTTTTT.